The 22 T cell receptor beta chains presented below share a single source sample, sequenced in a study of T-cell memory formation after mild COVID-19. In TCRdb, the 5' RACE reads were re-called with MiXCR into one record per CDR3 protein. The sample yields some 290,000 distinct CDR3 sequences, roughly 16% seen once. The sample was PBMCs or a T cell subset sorted from them (not recorded which). These receptors all stem from a young man who had mild COVID-19 (a few samples of this study predate the infection). Cell type and time point are not known.

The chain uses TRBV4-2 and TRBJ2-5; TRBD2 matches 7 bases. CDR1 and CDR2 (germline): LGHNA, YNFKEQ. Losses at the gene ends were 1 base for V and 3 bases for J; bases not matched to a gene: 5. The CDR3 contains 15 residues. CDR3 region: CASSQGPSGEETQYF. The CDR3 DNA sequence: TGTGCCAGCAGCCAAGGCCCCAGCGGGGAAGAGACCCAGTACTTC.

The J gene is TRBJ2-7, the V gene TRBV18; 11 bases align to TRBD1. Trimming took 3 bases from V and 2 from J; bases not matched to a gene: 12. Germline V gives CDR1 KGHSH, CDR2 LQKENI. The CDR3 is made up of 18 amino acids. The CDR3 DNA sequence: TGTGCCAGCTCACCCAGAACAACGGGACAGGGGGTAACCTACGAGCAGTACTTC. Protein sequence: CASSPRTTGQGVTYEQYF.

This sequence joins TRBV5-1 and TRBJ2-5; D assignment may be TRBD1 or TRBD2 (6 bases each). The CDR3 spans 15 residues. Trimming stripped 1 base from V and 2 bases from J, with 12 bases between. From germline, CDR1 is SGHRS and CDR2 YFSETQ. CDR3 sequence: CASSLFGGLQETQYF. CDR3 nucleotide sequence: TGCGCCAGCAGCTTGTTCGGGGGCCTTCAAGAGACCCAGTACTTC. Complete variable domain (other parts from reference TRBV5-1 and TRBJ2-5): KAGVTQTPRYLIKTRGQQVTLSCSPISGHRSVSWYQQTPGQGLQFLFEYFSETQRNKGNFPGRFSGRQFSNSRSEMNVSTLELGDSALYLCASSLFGGLQETQYFGPGTRLLVL.

This clonotype was detected only a few times. The chain joins TRBV10-1 to TRBJ2-1, with 9 bases fitting TRBD2. V was clipped by 6 bases and J by 9 bases; unmatched bases: 6. Per the germline V gene, CDR1 is WNHNN and CDR2 is SYGVQD (reference sequence). The CDR3 runs to 13 residues. This CDR3 is CASRASGEGEQFF. The CDR3, as DNA: TGCGCCAGCAGAGCTAGCGGGGAGGGTGAGCAGTTCTTC.

V is TRBV2 and J is TRBJ1-6; D call uncertain. V dropped 4 bases and J dropped 0 bases, with 16 bases sitting between them. CDR3 length: 18 amino acids. In germline, CDR1 is SNHLY, CDR2 FYNNEI. This chain's CDR3 is CASSVPWAASSYNSPLHF. DNA of the CDR3: TGTGCCAGCAGTGTCCCTTGGGCCGCAAGCTCCTATAATTCACCCCTCCACTTT.

The chain couples TRBV25-1 to TRBJ2-1; 11 bases are a match to TRBD2. The V segment lost 4 bases and the J segment 7 bases; nucleotides outside the gene matches: 12. Germline CDR1 is MGHDK and CDR2 is SYGVNS. The CDR3 covers 17 residues. The CDR3 loop is CASSVLDLAGGWNEQFF. CDR3 in DNA: TGTGCCAGCAGTGTTTTAGACCTAGCGGGGGGATGGAATGAGCAGTTCTTC.

V usage is TRBV5-1 and J usage is TRBJ2-5; 8 nucleotides match TRBD2. This CDR3 has 15 amino acids. Germline CDR1 is SGHRS and CDR2 is YFSETQ. With V trimmed by 5 bases and J by 2 bases, 8 bases remained unmatched. The CDR3: CASRGGSGGQETQYF. The CDR3, as DNA: TGCGCCAGCAGAGGGGGAAGCGGGGGACAAGAGACCCAGTACTTC. The whole variable domain, filled in from reference TRBV5-1 and TRBJ2-5, reads KAGVTQTPRYLIKTRGQQVTLSCSPISGHRSVSWYQQTPGQGLQFLFEYFSETQRNKGNFPGRFSGRQFSNSRSEMNVSTLELGDSALYLCASRGGSGGQETQYFGPGTRLLVL.

This clonotype was detected a few times. The rearrangement joins TRBV9 to TRBJ2-3, with D uncertain. This CDR3 is 14 amino acids long. V lost 0 bases to trimming and J lost 1 base, with 6 bases between them. Germline-derived CDR1 and CDR2 are SGDLS and YYNGEE. The CDR3 DNA is TGTGCCAGCAGCGTAGATAGGGGCACAGATACGCAGTATTTT. It specifies CASSVDRGTDTQYF.

This clonotype was seen only a few times. This chain links TRBV6-2 or TRBV6-3 with TRBJ1-1, with a weak D call TRBD1 (5 bases). CDR1 and CDR2 from the germline V gene are MNHEY and SVGEGT. The ends were cut back, 7 bases at V and 6 bases at J, with 21 bases in the middle. This CDR3 has 15 amino acids. CDR3 in amino acids: CASIDPKGLGSEAFF. DNA for the CDR3: TGTGCCAGCATCGACCCGAAGGGGTTGGGGTCTGAAGCTTTCTTT.

This clonotype was found many times. This chain connects TRBV7-6 to TRBJ2-1; D ambiguous. Germline CDR1 reads SGHVS; CDR2 reads FNYEAQ. CDR3 size: 12 residues. The V gene lost 5 bases and the J gene lost 6 bases, with 8 bases spanning the gap. CDR3 sequence: CASSRLANEQFF. In nucleotides, the CDR3 is TGTGCCAGCAGCCGACTTGCCAATGAGCAGTTCTTC.

The chain uses TRBV9 and TRBJ2-5; no firm D call. Germline CDR1 reads SGDLS; CDR2 reads YYNGEE. With 0 bases removed from V and 1 base from J, the gap between germline ends came to 13 bases. The CDR3 sequence is 16 residues long. In DNA form, the CDR3 reads TGTGCCAGCAGCGTAGTGGTCGGAACAGTCCAAGAGACCCAGTACTTC. Its translation is CASSVVVGTVQETQYF.

This clonotype was seen a handful of times. This chain links TRBV29-1 with TRBJ2-3; 9 nucleotides align to TRBD2. CDR3 length equals 13 residues. Looked up from germline, CDR1 is SQVTM and CDR2 is ANQGSEA. The V and J ends lost 6 bases and 3 bases, in that order; junction bases with no gene match: 4. Here the CDR3 DNA reads TGCAGCGTGGAGGGACTAGCTACAGATACGCAGTATTTT. Amino acid sequence: CSVEGLATDTQYF.

This clonotype occurred a few times. The chain uses TRBV6-5 and TRBJ2-1, with 8 bases lining up with TRBD2. Trimming removed 6 bases from V and 9 bases from J; junction bases left unmatched: 10. Germline V gene sequence: CDR1 MNHEY, CDR2 SVGAGI. The length of the CDR3 is 14 residues. The CDR3 region is CASRSARRGGEQFF. DNA for the CDR3: TGTGCCAGCAGGTCTGCACGTCGGGGGGGTGAGCAGTTCTTC.

This chain uses TRBV27 with TRBJ1-1, with D possibly being TRBD1 (5 bases). CDR3 length equals 15 residues. CDR1 MNHEY and CDR2 SMNVEV come from the germline V gene (reference sequence). The germline V and J ends were trimmed by 6 bases and 7 bases, with 21 bases remaining between them. The CDR3 bases are TGTGCCAGCAGGGGCGGGGGATTAGGGCAGTATGAAGCTTTCTTT. It translates to CASRGGGLGQYEAFF.

This sequence joins TRBV12-3 or TRBV12-4 and TRBJ2-5; 7 nucleotides match TRBD1. The V segment lost 6 bases and the J segment 5 bases; nucleotides outside the gene matches: 9. CDR3 size: 14 residues. The CDR3 region has the DNA TGTGCCAGCAGACCCGTGGCAGGGGGTGAGACCCAGTACTTC. It specifies CASRPVAGGETQYF.

The genes are TRBV11-2 and TRBJ2-1, with D tentatively TRBD2 (6 bases). Germline V lookup: CDR1 SGHAT, CDR2 FQNNGV. CDR3 length: 13 amino acids. V was shortened by 4 bases and J by 6 bases, with 10 bases between the two germline ends. The CDR3 spells CASSWGTLNEQFF. CDR3 DNA: TGTGCCAGCAGCTGGGGGACTCTCAATGAGCAGTTCTTC.

This clonotype was detected only a few times. The chain joins TRBV19 to TRBJ2-2, with a possible D match to TRBD2 (6 bases). Trimming took 7 bases from V and 11 from J, leaving 20 bases between them. Germline loops: CDR1 LNHDA, CDR2 SQIVND (reference sequence). The CDR3 is 14 residues long. DNA for the CDR3: TGTGCCAGTACTCCGGGAGACCTAACCCCTGAGCTGTTTTTT. Its translation is CASTPGDLTPELFF.

This clonotype has only a few counts. The CDR3 sequence: CASSVGGRVTDTQYF. CDR3 coding DNA: TGTGCCAGCAGCGTGGGGGGGCGAGTAACAGATACGCAGTATTTT. The chain employs TRBV9 and TRBJ2-3, with D maybe TRBD2 (7 bases). Trimming took off 2 bases at V and 3 bases at J, with 13 bases between the two ends. Germline V gene sequence: CDR1 SGDLS, CDR2 YYNGEE. This CDR3 comprises 15 residues. Full variable domain (missing parts from reference TRBV9 and TRBJ2-3): DSGVTQTPKHLITATGQRVTLRCSPRSGDLSVYWYQQSLDQGLQFLIQYYNGEERAKGNILERFSAQQFPDLHSELNLSSLELGDSALYFCASSVGGRVTDTQYFGPGTRLTVL.

V and J are TRBV10-3 and TRBJ2-5; the D gene is possibly TRBD2 (6 bases). This CDR3 comprises 14 residues. V lost 0 bases to trimming and J lost 5 bases, with 10 bases between them. Germline V gene sequence: CDR1 ENHRY, CDR2 SYGVKD. In nucleotides, the CDR3 is TGTGCCATCAGTGAGTCAACGGGGGTGGAGACCCAGTACTTC. It codes for CAISESTGVETQYF.

The rearrangement links TRBV4-3 to TRBJ1-4; D unclear. CDR3 size: 18 residues. The ends were cut back, 2 bases at V and 0 bases at J, with 16 bases in the middle. The germline V gene has CDR1 LGHNA and CDR2 YSLEER. The CDR3 DNA sequence: TGCGCCAGCAGCCAATCGCCCCCGAAGGGTGCAACTAATGAAAAACTGTTTTTT. Translated, it gives CASSQSPPKGATNEKLFF.

This clonotype was observed a few times. The rearrangement links TRBV28 to TRBJ1-1; maybe TRBD1 (5 bases). The CDR3 spans 14 residues. Trimming stripped 6 bases from V and 5 bases from J, with 16 bases between. Germline assignment: CDR1 MDHEN and CDR2 SYDVKM. Here the CDR3 DNA reads TGTGCCAGCAGACCAGGGCAGTCGAGGACTGAAGCTTTCTTT. Residues: CASRPGQSRTEAFF.

This clonotype was detected only a few times. The chain recombines TRBV5-1 with TRBJ2-1; a possible D gene is TRBD1 (5 bases). Germline CDR1 reads SGHRS; CDR2 reads YFSETQ. The CDR3 is 14 residues long. The germline V and J ends were trimmed by 4 bases and 7 bases, with 15 bases remaining between them. The CDR3 reads CASSGQGSWNEQFF. The DNA for the CDR3 is TGCGCCAGCAGCGGGCAGGGCTCTTGGAATGAGCAGTTCTTC.